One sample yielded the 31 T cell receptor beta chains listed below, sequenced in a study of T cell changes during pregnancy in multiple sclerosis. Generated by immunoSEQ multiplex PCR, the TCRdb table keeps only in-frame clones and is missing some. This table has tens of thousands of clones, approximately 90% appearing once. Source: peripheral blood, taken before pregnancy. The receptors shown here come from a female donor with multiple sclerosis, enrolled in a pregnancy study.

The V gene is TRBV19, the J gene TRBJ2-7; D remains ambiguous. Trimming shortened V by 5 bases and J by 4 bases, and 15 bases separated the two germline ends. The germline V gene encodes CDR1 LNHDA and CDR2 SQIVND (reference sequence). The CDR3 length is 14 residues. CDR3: CASSAAGLRYEQYF. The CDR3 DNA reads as TGTGCCAGTAGTGCCGCCGGCCTGCGGTACGAGCAGTACTTC.

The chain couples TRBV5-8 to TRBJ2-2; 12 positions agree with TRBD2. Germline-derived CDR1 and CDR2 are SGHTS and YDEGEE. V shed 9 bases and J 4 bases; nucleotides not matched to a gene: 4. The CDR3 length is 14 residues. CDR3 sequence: CANPSGRGTGELFF. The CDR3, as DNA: TGTGCCAACCCTAGCGGGAGGGGCACCGGGGAGCTGTTTTTT.

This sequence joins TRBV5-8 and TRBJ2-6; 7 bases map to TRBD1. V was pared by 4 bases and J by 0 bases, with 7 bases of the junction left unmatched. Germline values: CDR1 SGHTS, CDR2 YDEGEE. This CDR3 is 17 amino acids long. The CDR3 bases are TGTGCCAGCAGCGTACCGGGACAGAGCTCTGGGGCCAACGTCCTGACTTTC. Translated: CASSVPGQSSGANVLTF.

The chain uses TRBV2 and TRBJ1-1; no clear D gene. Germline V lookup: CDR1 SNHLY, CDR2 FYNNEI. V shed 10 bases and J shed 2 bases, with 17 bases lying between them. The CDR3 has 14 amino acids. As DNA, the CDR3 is TGTGCCACCAAACGAGAACCGACTAACACTGAAGCTTTCTTT. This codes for CATKREPTNTEAFF.

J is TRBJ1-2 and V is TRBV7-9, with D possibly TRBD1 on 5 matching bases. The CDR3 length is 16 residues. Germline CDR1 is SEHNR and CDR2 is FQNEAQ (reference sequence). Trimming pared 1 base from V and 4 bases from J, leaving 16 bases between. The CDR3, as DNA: TGTGCCAGCAGCTTAGGCAGGGACTACTTAGTCTATGGCTACACCTTC. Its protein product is CASSLGRDYLVYGYTF.

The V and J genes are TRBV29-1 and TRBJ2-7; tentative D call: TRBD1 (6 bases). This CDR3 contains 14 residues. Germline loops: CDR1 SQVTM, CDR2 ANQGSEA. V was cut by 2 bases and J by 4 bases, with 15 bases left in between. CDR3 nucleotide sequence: TGCAGCGTTGAACCTGCAGGGGAGAGGTACGAGCAGTACTTC. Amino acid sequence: CSVEPAGERYEQYF.

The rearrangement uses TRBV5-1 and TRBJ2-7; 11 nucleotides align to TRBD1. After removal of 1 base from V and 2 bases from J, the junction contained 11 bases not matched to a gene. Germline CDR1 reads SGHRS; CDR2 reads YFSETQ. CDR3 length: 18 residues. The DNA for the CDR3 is TGCGCCAGCAGCTTGACCCTTACCGGGACAGGGGGAACCTACGAGCAGTACTTC. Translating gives CASSLTLTGTGGTYEQYF.

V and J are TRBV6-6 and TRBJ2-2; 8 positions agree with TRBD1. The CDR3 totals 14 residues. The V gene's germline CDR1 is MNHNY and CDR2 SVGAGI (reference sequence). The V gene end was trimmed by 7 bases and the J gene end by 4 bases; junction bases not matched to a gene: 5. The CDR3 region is CASTGRGLTGELFF. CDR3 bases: TGTGCCAGCACCGGCAGGGGGCTCACCGGGGAGCTGTTTTTT.

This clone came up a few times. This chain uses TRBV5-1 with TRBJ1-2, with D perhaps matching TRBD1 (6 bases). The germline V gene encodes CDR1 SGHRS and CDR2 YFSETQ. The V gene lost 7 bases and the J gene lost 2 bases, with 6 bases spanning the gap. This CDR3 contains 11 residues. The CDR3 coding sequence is TGCGCCAGCGGACAGAACTATGGCTACACCTTC. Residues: CASGQNYGYTF.

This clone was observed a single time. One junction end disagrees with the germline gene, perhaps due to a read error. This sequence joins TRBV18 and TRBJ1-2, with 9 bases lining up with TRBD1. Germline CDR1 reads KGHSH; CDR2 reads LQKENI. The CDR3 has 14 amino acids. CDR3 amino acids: CASSPRQGGYGYTF. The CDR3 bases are TGTGCCAGCTCGCCACGACAGGGGGGCTATGGCTACACCTTC. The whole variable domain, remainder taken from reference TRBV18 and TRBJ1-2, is NAGVMQNPRHLVRRRGQEARLRCSPMKGHSHVYWYRQLPEEGLKFMVYLQKENIIDESGMPKERFSAEFPKEGPSILRIQQVVRGDSAAYFCASSPRQGGYGYTFGSGTRLTVV.

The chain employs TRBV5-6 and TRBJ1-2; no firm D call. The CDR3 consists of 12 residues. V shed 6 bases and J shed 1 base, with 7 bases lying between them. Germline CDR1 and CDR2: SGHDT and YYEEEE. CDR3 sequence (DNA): TGTGCCAGCACCGGGGATAACTATGGCTACACCTTC. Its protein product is CASTGDNYGYTF.

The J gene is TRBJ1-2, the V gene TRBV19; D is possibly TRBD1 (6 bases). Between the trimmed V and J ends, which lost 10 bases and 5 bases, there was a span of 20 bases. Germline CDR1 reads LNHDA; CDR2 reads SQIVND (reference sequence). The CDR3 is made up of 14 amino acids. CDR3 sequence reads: CATNPGTRAYGYTF. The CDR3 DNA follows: TGTGCCACCAACCCGGGGACACGGGCTTATGGCTACACCTTC.

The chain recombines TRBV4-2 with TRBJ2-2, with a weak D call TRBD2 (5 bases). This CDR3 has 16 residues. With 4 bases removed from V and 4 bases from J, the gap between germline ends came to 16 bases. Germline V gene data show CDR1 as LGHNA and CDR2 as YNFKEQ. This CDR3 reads CASSPSQGSGTGELFF. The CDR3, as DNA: TGTGCCAGCAGCCCCTCGCAAGGGAGTGGCACCGGGGAGCTGTTTTTT.

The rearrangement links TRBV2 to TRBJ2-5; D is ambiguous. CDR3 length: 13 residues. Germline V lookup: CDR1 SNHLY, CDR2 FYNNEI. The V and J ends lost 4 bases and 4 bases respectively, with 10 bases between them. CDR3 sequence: CASSGRPGETQYF. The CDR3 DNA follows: TGTGCCAGCAGTGGACGACCAGGAGAGACCCAGTACTTC.

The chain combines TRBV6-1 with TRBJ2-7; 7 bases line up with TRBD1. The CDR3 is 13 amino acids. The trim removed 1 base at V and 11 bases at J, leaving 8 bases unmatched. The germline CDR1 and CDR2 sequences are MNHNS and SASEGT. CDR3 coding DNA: TGTGCCAGCAGTGAAGTAGGAGACAGGGTTAAGTACTTC. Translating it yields CASSEVGDRVKYF.

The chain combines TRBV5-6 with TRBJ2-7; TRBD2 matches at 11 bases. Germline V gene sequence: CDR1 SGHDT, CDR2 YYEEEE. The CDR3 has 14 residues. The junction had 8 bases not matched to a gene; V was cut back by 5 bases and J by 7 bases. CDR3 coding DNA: TGTGCCAGCAGGCTAGCGGGAGGTCCTCAAGAGCAGTACTTC. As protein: CASRLAGGPQEQYF.

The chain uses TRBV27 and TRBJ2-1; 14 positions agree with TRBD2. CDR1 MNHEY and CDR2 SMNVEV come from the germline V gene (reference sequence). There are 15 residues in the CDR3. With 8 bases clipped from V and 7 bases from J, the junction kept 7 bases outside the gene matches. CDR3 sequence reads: CASSTGTSGRNEQFF. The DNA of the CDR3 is TGTGCCAGCTCCACCGGGACTAGCGGGAGAAATGAGCAGTTCTTC.

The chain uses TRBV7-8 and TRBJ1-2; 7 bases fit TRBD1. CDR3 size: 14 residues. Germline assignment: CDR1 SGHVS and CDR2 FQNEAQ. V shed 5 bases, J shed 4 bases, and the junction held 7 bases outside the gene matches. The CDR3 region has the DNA TGTGCCAGCAGCGGGGGACAGCCATCCTATGGCTACACCTTC. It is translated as CASSGGQPSYGYTF.

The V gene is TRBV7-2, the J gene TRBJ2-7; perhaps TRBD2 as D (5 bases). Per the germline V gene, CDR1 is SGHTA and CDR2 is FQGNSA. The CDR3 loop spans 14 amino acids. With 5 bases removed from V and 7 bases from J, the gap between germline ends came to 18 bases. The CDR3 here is CASSVVPSPEEQYF. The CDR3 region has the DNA TGTGCCAGCAGCGTAGTGCCTAGCCCAGAGGAGCAGTACTTC.

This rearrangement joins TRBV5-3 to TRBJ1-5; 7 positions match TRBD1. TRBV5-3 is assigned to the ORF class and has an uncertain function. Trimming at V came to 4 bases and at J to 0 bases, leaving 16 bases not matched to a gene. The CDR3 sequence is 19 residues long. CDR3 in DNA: TGTGCCAGAAGCAACTCACAGGGACAGACATCTAATAGCAATCAGCCCCAGCATTTT. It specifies CARSNSQGQTSNSNQPQHF.

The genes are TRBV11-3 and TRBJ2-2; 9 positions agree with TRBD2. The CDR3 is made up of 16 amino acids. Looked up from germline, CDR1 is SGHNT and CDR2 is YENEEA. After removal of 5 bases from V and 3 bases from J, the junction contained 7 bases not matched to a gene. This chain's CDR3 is CASSPRTSEDTGELFF. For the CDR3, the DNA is TGTGCCAGCAGCCCAAGGACTAGCGAGGACACCGGGGAGCTGTTTTTT.

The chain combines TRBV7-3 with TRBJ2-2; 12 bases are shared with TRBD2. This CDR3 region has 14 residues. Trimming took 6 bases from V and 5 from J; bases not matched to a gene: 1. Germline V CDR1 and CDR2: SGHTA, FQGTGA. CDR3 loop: CASRLAGGTGELFF. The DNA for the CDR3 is TGTGCCAGCAGACTAGCGGGGGGAACCGGGGAGCTGTTTTTT. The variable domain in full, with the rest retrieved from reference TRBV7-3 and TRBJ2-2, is GAGVSQTPSNKVTEKGKYVELRCDPISGHTALYWYRQSLGQGPEFLIYFQGTGAADDSGLPNDRFFAVRPEGSVSTLKIQRTERGDSAVYLCASRLAGGTGELFFGEGSRLTVL.

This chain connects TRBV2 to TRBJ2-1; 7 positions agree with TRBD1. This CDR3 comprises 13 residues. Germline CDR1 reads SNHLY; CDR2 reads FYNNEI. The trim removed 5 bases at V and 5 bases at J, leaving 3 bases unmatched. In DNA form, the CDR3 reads TGTGCCAGCAGTCTAGACAGGGACAATGAGCAGTTCTTC. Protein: CASSLDRDNEQFF. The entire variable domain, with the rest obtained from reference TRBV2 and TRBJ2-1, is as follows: EPEVTQTPSHQVTQMGQEVILRCVPISNHLYFYWYRQILGQKVEFLVSFYNNEISEKSEIFDDQFSVERPDGSNFTLKIRSTKLEDSAMYFCASSLDRDNEQFFGPGTRLTVL.

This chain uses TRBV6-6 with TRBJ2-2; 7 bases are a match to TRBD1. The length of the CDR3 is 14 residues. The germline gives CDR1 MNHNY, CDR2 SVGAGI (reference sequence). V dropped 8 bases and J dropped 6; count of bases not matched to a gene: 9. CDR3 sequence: CASARGWGSGELFF. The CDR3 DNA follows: TGTGCCAGCGCCAGGGGGTGGGGGTCCGGGGAGCTGTTTTTT.

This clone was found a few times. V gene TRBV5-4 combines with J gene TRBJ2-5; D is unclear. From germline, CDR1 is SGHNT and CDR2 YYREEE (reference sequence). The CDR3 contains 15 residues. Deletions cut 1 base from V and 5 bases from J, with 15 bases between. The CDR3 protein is CASSLSVSSEETQYF. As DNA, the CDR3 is TGTGCCAGCAGCTTGAGTGTTTCCAGCGAGGAGACCCAGTACTTC.

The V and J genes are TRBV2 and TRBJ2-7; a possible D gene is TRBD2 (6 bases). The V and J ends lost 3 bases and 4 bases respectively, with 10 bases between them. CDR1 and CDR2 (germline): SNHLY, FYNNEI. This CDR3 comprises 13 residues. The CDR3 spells CASSDGTVYEQYF. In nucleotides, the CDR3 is TGTGCCAGCAGTGATGGGACTGTTTACGAGCAGTACTTC.

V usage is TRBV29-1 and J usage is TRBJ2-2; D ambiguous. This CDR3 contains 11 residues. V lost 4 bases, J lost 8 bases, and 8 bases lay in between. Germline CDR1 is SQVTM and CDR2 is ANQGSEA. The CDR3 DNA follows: TGCAGCGTTGGGCGGCGAGGGGAGCTGTTTTTT. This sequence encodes CSVGRRGELFF.

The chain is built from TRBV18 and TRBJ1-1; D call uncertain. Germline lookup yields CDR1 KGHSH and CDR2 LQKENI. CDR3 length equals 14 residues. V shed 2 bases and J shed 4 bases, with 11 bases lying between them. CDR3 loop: CASSPGYEGTEAFF. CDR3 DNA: TGTGCCAGCTCACCAGGGTACGAGGGCACTGAAGCTTTCTTT.

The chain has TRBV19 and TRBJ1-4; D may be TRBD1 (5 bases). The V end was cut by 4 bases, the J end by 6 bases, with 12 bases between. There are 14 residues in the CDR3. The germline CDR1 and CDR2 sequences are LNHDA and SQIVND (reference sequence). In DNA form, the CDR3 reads TGTGCCAGTAGTAGCCCCGGGGGGGATGAAAAACTGTTTTTT. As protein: CASSSPGGDEKLFF.

This CDR3 reads CASSQRLGVNNEQFF. The CDR3, as DNA: TGCGCCAGCAGCCAGAGACTAGGGGTAAACAATGAGCAGTTCTTC. The V gene is TRBV5-1, the J gene TRBJ2-1, with D possibly matching TRBD2 (6 bases). Looked up from germline, CDR1 is SGHRS and CDR2 is YFSETQ. CDR3 length equals 15 residues. V was shortened by 4 bases and J by 5 bases, with 16 bases between the two germline ends.

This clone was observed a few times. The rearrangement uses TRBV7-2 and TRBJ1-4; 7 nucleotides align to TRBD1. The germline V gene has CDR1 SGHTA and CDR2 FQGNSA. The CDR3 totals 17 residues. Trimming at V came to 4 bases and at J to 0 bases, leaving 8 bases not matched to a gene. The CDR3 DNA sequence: TGTGCCAGCAGCTCTACATGGACAGGCGCAACTAATGAAAAACTGTTTTTT. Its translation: CASSSTWTGATNEKLFF.